The present entry profiles one TCR beta chain with its context. As yet, its antigen is unknown. These data are taken from a study of OX40 agonist ivuxolimab in advanced cancers. Per the germline V gene, CDR1 is MDHEN and CDR2 is SYDVKM. With 8 bases removed from V and 4 bases from J, the gap between germline ends came to 8 bases. The CDR3 extends over 11 amino acids. Whole-study results and caveats: Expansion of clones was among the lowest in partial responders at 0.1-3.0 mg/kg.

Sequencing was performed with immunoSEQ multiplex PCR; in TCRdb, only in-frame clones are kept and a portion is missing. Here the sample spans roughly 67,000 clones, approximately 85% being singletons. The chain has TRBV28 and TRBJ1-2; D call uncertain. The sample in question was CD4+ or CD8+ T cells sorted from blood, obtained in a trial of the OX40 agonist ivuxolimab. The receptor comes from an adult with an advanced solid tumor such as melanoma, head and neck, liver or kidney cancer. The CDR3 DNA follows: TGTGCCAGCGGTAGACCCTATGGCTACACCTTC. Translated: CASGRPYGYTF.